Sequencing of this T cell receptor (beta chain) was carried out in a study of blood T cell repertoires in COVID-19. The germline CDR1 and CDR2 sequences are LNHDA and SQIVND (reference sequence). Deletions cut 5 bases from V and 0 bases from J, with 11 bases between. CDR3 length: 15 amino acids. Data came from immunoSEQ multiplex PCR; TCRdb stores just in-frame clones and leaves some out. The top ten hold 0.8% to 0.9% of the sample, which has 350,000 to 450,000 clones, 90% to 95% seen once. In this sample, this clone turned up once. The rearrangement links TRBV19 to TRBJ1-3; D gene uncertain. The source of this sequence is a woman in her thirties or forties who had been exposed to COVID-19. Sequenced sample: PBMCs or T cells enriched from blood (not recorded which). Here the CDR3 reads CASSSQPSSGNTIYF. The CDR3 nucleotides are TGTGCCAGTAGTTCCCAACCGAGCTCTGGAAACACCATATATTTT.